The T cell receptor (beta chain) under discussion was sequenced for a study of blood T cell repertoires in COVID-19. As for the study in general: Some COVID-19 samples were acute and others convalescent; all came from the United States, Italy and Spain. PBMCs, B-cell-depleted T cells, or T cells were the source of the cDNA or gDNA that made up the material.

The CDR3 length is 14 residues. CDR1 is LNHDA, CDR2 SQIVND, per germline (reference sequence). V shed 5 bases and J 7 bases; nucleotides not matched to a gene: 8. The table lists this clone with a count of one. Original handling: Amplification of reference gene primers was used by the study to estimate nucleated cell counts. Data came from immunoSEQ multiplex PCR; TCRdb stores just in-frame clones and leaves some out. That table supplies the V and J calls and clone size; D and trimming were determined from the DNA. The sample lists about 39,000 clones, about 94% occurring once. The TCR was taken from a human donor with active COVID-19. The donor label of this sample is uncertain. The sequencing sample was made of peripheral blood. The chain has TRBV19 and TRBJ2-7, with 10 bases fitting TRBD2. This CDR3 is CASSQAGGFREQYF. The CDR3 DNA reads TGTGCCAGTAGTCAAGCGGGAGGGTTTCGTGAGCAGTACTTC.